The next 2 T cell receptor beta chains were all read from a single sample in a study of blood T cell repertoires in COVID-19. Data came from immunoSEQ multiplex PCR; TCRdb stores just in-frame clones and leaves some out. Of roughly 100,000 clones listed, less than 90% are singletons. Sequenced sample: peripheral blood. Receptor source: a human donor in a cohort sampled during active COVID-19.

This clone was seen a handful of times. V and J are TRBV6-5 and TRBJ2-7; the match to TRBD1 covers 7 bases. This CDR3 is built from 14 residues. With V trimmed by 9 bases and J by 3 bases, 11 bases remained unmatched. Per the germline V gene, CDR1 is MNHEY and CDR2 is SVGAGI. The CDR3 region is CASIHGTALYEQYF. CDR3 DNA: TGTGCCAGTATTCATGGGACAGCCCTCTACGAGCAGTACTTC.

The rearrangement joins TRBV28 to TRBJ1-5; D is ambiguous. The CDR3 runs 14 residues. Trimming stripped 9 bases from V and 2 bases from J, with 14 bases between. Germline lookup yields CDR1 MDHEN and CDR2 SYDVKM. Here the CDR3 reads CASDDTWGNQPQHF. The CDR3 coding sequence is TGTGCCAGTGACGACACGTGGGGCAATCAGCCCCAGCATTTT.